This entry describes one T cell receptor beta chain. What it recognizes is unknown. A much more abundant neighbour one base away suggests this may be a read error. This sample stems from a study of regulatory T cells in long-lasting Graves disease. Findings and caveats of the study: TCR diversity was lower in persistent Graves' patients (versus newly diagnosed ones). There was favoring of TRBV28, TRBJ1-2 and TRBJ2-5 in persistent disease.

The CDR3 runs 17 residues. V lost 4 bases to trimming and J lost 1 base, with 17 bases between them. The germline CDR1 and CDR2 sequences are MDHEN and SYDVKM. Arm-PCR of CDR3 regions and iRepertoire HTBI primers were used to build TCR beta libraries. TCRdb re-analysed the multiplex PCR reads in MiXCR, keeping a single row per CDR3 protein. The data contain approximately 350,000 distinct CDR3 sequences, 15% to 20% of them singletons. Noted time point: newly diagnosed GD, antithyroid drugs for less than 3 months. From PBMCs, RNA was extracted and then used to make the TCR library. These data also formed part of another study, on T cells in Graves' hyperthyroidism and ophthalmopathy.

This TCR was recovered from a man in his forties with Graves disease. Sample: peripheral blood mononuclear cells (PBMCs), taken at new diagnosis, from a patient treated with antithyroid drugs. The J gene is TRBJ2-1, the V gene TRBV28; D is possibly TRBD2 (6 bases). The CDR3: CASSSPSGTDSYNEQFF. The CDR3 DNA sequence: TGTGCCAGCAGTTCCCCCTCCGGGACTGATTCCTACAATGAGCAGTTCTTC.